The present T cell receptor beta chain was sequenced within a study of identical twins. This CDR3 spans 14 amino acids. Between the trimmed V and J ends, which lost 1 base and 4 bases, there was a span of 10 bases. TCRdb reanalysed the 5' RACE reads using MiXCR and keeps one entry per CDR3 protein. This sample has 700,000 or so distinct CDR3 sequences, with 21% found just once. The sample was also reused in another study, on T cells expressing NK-cell markers. From that study: In several donors, dominant NKG2C+ clonotypes were roughly 1.0-7.5% of CD8+ T cells. The CD3+CD56-NKG2C+ fraction was also led by these clonotypes in a few donors.

The sample was PBMCs. This clonotype was sampled from a woman between 18 and 29 years old in good health. The chain combines TRBV12-3 or TRBV12-4 with TRBJ1-1, with D tentatively TRBD1 (5 bases). The CDR3 DNA follows: TGTGCCAGCAGTTTAGAGGGACGGATCACTGAAGCTTTCTTT. Translating it yields CASSLEGRITEAFF.